A single TCR beta chain is shown here with its context. As yet, its antigen is unknown. The sample belongs to a study of siplizumab effects on memory and regulatory T cells. Study-level results: Assignment of a naive or memory phenotype failed for roughly 80-96% of the proliferating CD4+ or CD8+ clones. Proliferating Tregs' suppressive function in siplizumab cultures went unconfirmed.

Sequencing used immunoSEQ multiplex PCR; TCRdb keeps in-frame clones, though not all of them. The sample lists about 85,000 clones; 95% were seen once. CDR1 and CDR2 from the germline V gene are GTSNPN and SVGIG (reference sequence). This CDR3 comprises 12 residues. Trimming pared 0 bases from V and 7 bases from J, leaving 7 bases between. J is TRBJ2-1 and V is TRBV30, with D uncertain. The TCR sequence derives from a human donor in good health. The material sequenced was CD8+ T cells sorted from blood. The CDR3 DNA follows: TGTGCCTGGAGTGTACGGAATAATGAGCAGTTCTTC. This encodes CAWSVRNNEQFF. The full variable domain, rest sourced from reference TRBV30 and TRBJ2-1, is SQTIHQWPATLVQPVGSPLSLECTVEGTSNPNLYWYRQAAGRGLQLLFYSVGIGQISSEVPQNLSASRPQDRQFILSSKKLLLSDSGFYLCAWSVRNNEQFFGPGTRLTVL.